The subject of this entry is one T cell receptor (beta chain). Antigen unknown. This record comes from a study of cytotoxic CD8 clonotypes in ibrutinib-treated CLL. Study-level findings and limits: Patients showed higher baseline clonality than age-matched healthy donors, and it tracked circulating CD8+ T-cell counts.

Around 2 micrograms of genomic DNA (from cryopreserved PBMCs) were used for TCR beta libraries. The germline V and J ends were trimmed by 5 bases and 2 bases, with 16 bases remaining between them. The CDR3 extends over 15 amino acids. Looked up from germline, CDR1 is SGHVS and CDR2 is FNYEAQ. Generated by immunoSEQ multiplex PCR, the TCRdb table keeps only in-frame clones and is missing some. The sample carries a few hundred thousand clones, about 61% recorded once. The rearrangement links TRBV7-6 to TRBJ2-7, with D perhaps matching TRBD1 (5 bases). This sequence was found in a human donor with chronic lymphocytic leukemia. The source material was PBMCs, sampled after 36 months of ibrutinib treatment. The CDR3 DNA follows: TGTGCCAGCAGCCCCTCAGTTAGGGGTCCCTACGAGCAGTACTTC. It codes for CASSPSVRGPYEQYF.